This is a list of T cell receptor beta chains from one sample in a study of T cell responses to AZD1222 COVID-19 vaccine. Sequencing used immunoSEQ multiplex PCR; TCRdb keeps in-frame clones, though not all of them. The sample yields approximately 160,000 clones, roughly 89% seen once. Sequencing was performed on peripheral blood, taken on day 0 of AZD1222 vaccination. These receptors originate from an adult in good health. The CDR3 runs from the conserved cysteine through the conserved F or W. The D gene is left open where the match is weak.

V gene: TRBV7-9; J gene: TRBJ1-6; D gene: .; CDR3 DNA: TGTGCCAGCAGCTTGACAAGCCCTAATTCACCCCTCCACTTT; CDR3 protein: CASSLTSPNSPLHF
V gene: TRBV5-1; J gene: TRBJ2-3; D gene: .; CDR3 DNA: TGCGCCAGCAGCCAAACCACAGATACGCAGTATTTT; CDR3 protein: CASSQTTDTQYF
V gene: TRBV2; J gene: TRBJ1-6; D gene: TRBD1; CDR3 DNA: TGTGCCAGCAGTGAAGGAGAGGGGGCTAATTCACCCCTCCACTTT; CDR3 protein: CASSEGEGANSPLHF
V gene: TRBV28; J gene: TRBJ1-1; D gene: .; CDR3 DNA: TGTGCCAGCAGTTTTGATCAGGGCGGCACTGAAGCTTTCTTT; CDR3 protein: CASSFDQGGTEAFF
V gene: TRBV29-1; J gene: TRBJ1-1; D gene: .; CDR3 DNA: TGCAGCGTTGCGGAGGGCCAGGGGACTGAAGCTTTCTTT; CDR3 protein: CSVAEGQGTEAFF
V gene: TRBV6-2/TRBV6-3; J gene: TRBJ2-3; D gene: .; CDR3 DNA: TGTGCCAGCAGTTACTCGGCCACAGATACGCAGTATTTT; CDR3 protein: CASSYSATDTQYF
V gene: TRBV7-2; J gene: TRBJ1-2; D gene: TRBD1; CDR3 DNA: TGTGCCAGCAGCCACGACAGGGGCCCACCCGCTTATTATGGCTACACCTTC; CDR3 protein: CASSHDRGPPAYYGYTF
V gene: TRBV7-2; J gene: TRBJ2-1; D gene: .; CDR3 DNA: TGTGCCAGCAGCTCCTCTATGCGGGACCGCACCTACAATGAGCAGTTCTTC; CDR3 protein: CASSSSMRDRTYNEQFF
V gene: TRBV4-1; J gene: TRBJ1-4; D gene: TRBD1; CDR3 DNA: TGCGCCAGCAGCCAAGTCGCGCCCGGGACAGGGGGCGGAAAACTGTTTTTT; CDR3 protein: CASSQVAPGTGGGKLFF
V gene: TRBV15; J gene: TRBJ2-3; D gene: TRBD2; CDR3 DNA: TGTGCCACCAGCATCGGGAGGGCCGGGACAGATACGCAGTATTTT; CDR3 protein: CATSIGRAGTDTQYF
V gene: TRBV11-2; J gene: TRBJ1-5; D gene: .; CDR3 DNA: TGTGCCAGCAGCTTAGATTCAGGGATCTATCAGCCCCAGCATTTT; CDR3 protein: CASSLDSGIYQPQHF
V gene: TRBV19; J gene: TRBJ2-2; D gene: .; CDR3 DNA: TGTGCCAGTAAACACAGGGATACCGGGGAGCTGTTTTTT; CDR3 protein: CASKHRDTGELFF